The 20 T cell receptor beta chains in this list originate from one sample, sequenced in a study of shared clonotypes between healthy human individuals. The naive CD8 fraction comprised CD45RO-negative cells positively selected for CCR7 and excluded terminally differentiated effector memory CD45RA+ cells. The table came from immunoSEQ multiplex PCR; TCRdb's copy has only in-frame clones and leaves some out. The sample records 630,000 or so clones, about 98% being singletons. The sequencing input was naive CD8+ T cells sorted from blood. Source of these receptors: a man between 25 and 39 years old in good health.

The chain combines TRBV15 with TRBJ2-7, with D possibly matching TRBD2 (5 bases). Trimming took 0 bases from V and 4 from J, leaving 16 bases between them. This CDR3 spans 16 amino acids. Germline CDR1 reads LNHNV; CDR2 reads YYDKDF (reference sequence). The CDR3 is CATSRDRAEFSYEQYF. The CDR3 DNA reads TGTGCCACCAGCAGAGATAGAGCGGAGTTCTCTTACGAGCAGTACTTC.

The count of this clone is one. The V call is TRBV7-9, the J call TRBJ2-2, with D unresolved. Per the germline V gene, CDR1 is SEHNR and CDR2 is FQNEAQ (reference sequence). The CDR3 extends over 12 amino acids. V shed 5 bases and J shed 7 bases, with 8 bases lying between them. The CDR3 sequence is CASSPIVGELFF. CDR3 in DNA: TGTGCCAGCAGCCCCATTGTCGGGGAGCTGTTTTTT. The full variable domain, completed using reference TRBV7-9 and TRBJ2-2, is DTGVSQNPRHKITKRGQNVTFRCDPISEHNRLYWYRQTLGQGPEFLTYFQNEAQLEKSRLLSDRFSAERPKGSFSTLEIQRTEQGDSAMYLCASSPIVGELFFGEGSRLTVL.

As for this clone: In the same sample, other DNA sequences code for this CDR3. V gene TRBV7-2 combines with J gene TRBJ2-7, with D unclear. This CDR3 comprises 11 residues. V lost 1 base and J 4 bases, leaving 2 bases between the germline ends. CDR1 SGHTA and CDR2 FQGNSA come from the germline V gene. CDR3 nucleotide sequence: TGTGCCAGCAGCTTAGATTACGAGCAGTACTTC. Translated, it gives CASSLDYEQYF.

The J gene is TRBJ2-3, the V gene TRBV6-5; TRBD1 aligns across 8 bases. Looked up from germline, CDR1 is MNHEY and CDR2 is SVGAGI. The V and J ends lost 8 bases and 2 bases, in that order; junction bases with no gene match: 9. The CDR3 extends over 15 amino acids. Here the CDR3 reads CASQGTGSFTDTQYF. CDR3 DNA: TGTGCCAGCCAAGGGACAGGTTCCTTCACAGATACGCAGTATTTT.

The chain uses TRBV1 and TRBJ2-1; whether TRBD2, the table's D call, matches the DNA was not checked. TRBV1 is a pseudogene. The CDR3 contains 15 residues. CDR3 DNA: TGCACCAGCAGCCAAGGGAGACTAACGTGGGATGAGCAGTTCTTC. It codes for CTSSQGRLTWDEQFF.

This rearrangement joins TRBV11-2 to TRBJ2-7, with 10 bases aligning to TRBD1. The CDR3 consists of 16 residues. Germline V gives CDR1 SGHAT, CDR2 FQNNGV. After removal of 6 bases from V and 0 bases from J, the junction contained 8 bases not matched to a gene. The CDR3 region has the DNA TGTGCCAGCAGATCTCCGGGACAGGGGTCCTCCTACGAGCAGTACTTC. As protein: CASRSPGQGSSYEQYF. Supplemented by reference TRBV11-2 and TRBJ2-7, the full variable domain reads EAGVAQSPRYKIIEKRQSVAFWCNPISGHATLYWYQQILGQGPKLLIQFQNNGVVDDSQLPKDRFSAERLKGVDSTLKIQPAKLEDSAVYLCASRSPGQGSSYEQYFGPGTRLTVT.

The rearrangement links TRBV9 to TRBJ2-5; the D is unclear. Germline V lookup: CDR1 SGDLS, CDR2 YYNGEE. V was clipped by 3 bases and J by 0 bases, with 6 bases between them. CDR3 length equals 13 residues. For the CDR3, the DNA is TGTGCCAGCAGCGACCCGTACCAAGAGACCCAGTACTTC. Amino acids: CASSDPYQETQYF.

With respect to this clone: The same CDR3 is also encoded by other DNA sequences in this sample. This chain links TRBV7-6 with TRBJ2-7; tentatively, D is TRBD1 (5 bases). Germline loops: CDR1 SGHVS, CDR2 FNYEAQ. Trimming took off 5 bases at V and 3 bases at J, with 11 bases between the two ends. The CDR3 runs to 13 residues. CDR3 region: CASSPGQGYEQYF. DNA for the CDR3: TGTGCCAGCAGCCCCGGACAAGGCTACGAGCAGTACTTC.

This clone has only one observation. The chain joins TRBV5-4 to TRBJ2-2, with D unresolved. This CDR3 has 12 residues. Germline-derived CDR1 and CDR2 are SGHNT and YYREEE (reference sequence). The V and J ends lost 4 bases and 5 bases respectively, with 6 bases between them. CDR3 DNA sequence: TGTGCCAGCAGCCAAGGGACCGGGGAGCTGTTTTTT. Protein: CASSQGTGELFF.

The chain carries TRBV30 and TRBJ2-7, with 9 positions matching TRBD1. The CDR3 has 15 amino acids. From germline, CDR1 is GTSNPN and CDR2 SVGIG (reference sequence). V lost 4 bases and J lost 5; bases outside the gene matches: 12. The CDR3 here is CAWTSGTGSRDEQYF. CDR3 DNA sequence: TGTGCCTGGACCTCCGGGACAGGGAGTAGGGACGAGCAGTACTTC.

This rearrangement joins TRBV4-1 to TRBJ2-7; 7 bases align to TRBD1. V lost 2 bases and J lost 2; bases outside the gene matches: 9. Germline CDR1 MGHRA, CDR2 YSYEKL. CDR3 size: 16 residues. CDR3 sequence reads: CASSQREGASAYEQYF. The CDR3 DNA reads TGCGCCAGCAGCCAACGTGAGGGGGCCTCCGCCTACGAGCAGTACTTC.

In this sample, this clone turned up once. The rearrangement links TRBV7-8 to TRBJ2-7, with D hard to call. Between the trimmed V and J ends, which lost 0 bases and 0 bases, there was a span of 12 bases. This CDR3 has 16 amino acids. The germline gives CDR1 SGHVS, CDR2 FQNEAQ. The CDR3 DNA sequence: TGTGCCAGCAGCTTAGCTGTAGCCGTGAGCTCCTACGAGCAGTACTTC. Its translation: CASSLAVAVSSYEQYF.

This clone has just one count. The rearrangement joins TRBV28 to TRBJ2-1; 8 positions agree with TRBD2. Germline loops: CDR1 MDHEN, CDR2 SYDVKM. The CDR3 consists of 15 residues. V lost 5 bases and J lost 7; bases outside the gene matches: 10. The CDR3 here is CASSVTIAGWNEQFF. In DNA form, the CDR3 reads TGTGCCAGCAGTGTTACGATAGCGGGATGGAATGAGCAGTTCTTC.

The V gene is TRBV29-1, the J gene TRBJ2-2; a weak D match, TRBD2 (5 bases). The CDR3 spans 13 residues. V lost 4 bases, J lost 6 bases, and 12 bases lay in between. Germline CDR1 reads SQVTM; CDR2 reads ANQGSEA. The CDR3 nucleotides read TGCAGCGTTGTTAGCGCCATAGCCGGGGAGCTGTTTTTT. It codes for CSVVSAIAGELFF.

The DNA of the CDR3 is TGTGCCAGCCGGTTGCTAGCGGGAGAAAAGACCGGGGAGCTGTTTTTT. This gives the protein CASRLLAGEKTGELFF. The chain is built from TRBV5-4 and TRBJ2-2; 10 positions agree with TRBD2. Trimming cost V 7 bases and J 5 bases; bases outside gene matches: 11. Germline CDR1 reads SGHNT; CDR2 reads YYREEE (reference sequence). The CDR3 contains 16 residues.

V usage is TRBV18 and J usage is TRBJ1-5; the match to TRBD1 covers 8 bases. Looked up from germline, CDR1 is KGHSH and CDR2 is LQKENI. Germline trimming cut 1 base from V and 4 bases from J; bases unmatched to any gene: 9. This CDR3 has 17 residues. The CDR3 here is CASSPLGGTGENQPQHF. CDR3 nucleotides: TGTGCCAGCTCACCACTGGGTGGGACAGGAGAAAATCAGCCCCAGCATTTT.

V and J are TRBV27 and TRBJ2-2; TRBD1 agrees at 7 bases. V trimming: 2 bases; J trimming: 7 bases; junction bases outside the gene matches: 7. The CDR3 is made up of 15 amino acids. Germline CDR1 MNHEY, CDR2 SMNVEV (reference sequence). CDR3 protein: CASSLVRGPGGELFF. CDR3 DNA sequence: TGTGCCAGCAGTTTAGTAAGGGGGCCGGGCGGGGAGCTGTTTTTT.

Written as DNA, the CDR3 is TGTGCCAGCAGCTTATTGACAGGTCCGGAGGGTGAGCAGTTCTTC. This gives the protein CASSLLTGPEGEQFF. V usage is TRBV7-9 and J usage is TRBJ2-1; D might be TRBD1 or TRBD2, each matching 6 bases. Per the germline V gene, CDR1 is SEHNR and CDR2 is FQNEAQ (reference sequence). Trimming removed 2 bases at V and 9 bases at J, with 17 bases between. The CDR3 has 15 amino acids.

This clone has a single count. The chain has TRBV10-3 and TRBJ1-2; D call uncertain. CDR3 size: 15 residues. The germline gives CDR1 ENHRY, CDR2 SYGVKD. V lost 5 bases to trimming and J lost 5 bases, with 18 bases between them. CDR3 in DNA: TGTGCCATCAGTTCCCGCGAGGAGGGCGGATATGGCTACACCTTC. Translation: CAISSREEGGYGYTF.

The V gene is TRBV9, the J gene TRBJ2-3; D gene uncertain. Trimming took off 3 bases at V and 0 bases at J, with 14 bases between the two ends. CDR1 SGDLS and CDR2 YYNGEE come from the germline V gene. This CDR3 comprises 16 residues. In DNA, the CDR3 is TGTGCCAGCAGCGACCCCCTGGGGTCGAGCACAGATACGCAGTATTTT. This gives the protein CASSDPLGSSTDTQYF.